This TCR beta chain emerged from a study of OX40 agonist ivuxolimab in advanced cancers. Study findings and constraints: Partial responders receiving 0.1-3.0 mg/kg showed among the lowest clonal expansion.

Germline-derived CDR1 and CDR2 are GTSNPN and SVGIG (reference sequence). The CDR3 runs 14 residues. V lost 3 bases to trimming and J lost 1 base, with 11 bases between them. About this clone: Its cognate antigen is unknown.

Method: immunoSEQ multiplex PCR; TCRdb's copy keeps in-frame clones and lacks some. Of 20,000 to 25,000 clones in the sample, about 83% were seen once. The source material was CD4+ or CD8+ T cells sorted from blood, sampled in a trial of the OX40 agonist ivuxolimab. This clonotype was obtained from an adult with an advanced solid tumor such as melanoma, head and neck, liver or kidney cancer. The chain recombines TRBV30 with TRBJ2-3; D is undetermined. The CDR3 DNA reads TGTGCCTGGAGCGCTGGGTGGGGCACAGATACGCAGTATTTT. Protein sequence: CAWSAGWGTDTQYF.